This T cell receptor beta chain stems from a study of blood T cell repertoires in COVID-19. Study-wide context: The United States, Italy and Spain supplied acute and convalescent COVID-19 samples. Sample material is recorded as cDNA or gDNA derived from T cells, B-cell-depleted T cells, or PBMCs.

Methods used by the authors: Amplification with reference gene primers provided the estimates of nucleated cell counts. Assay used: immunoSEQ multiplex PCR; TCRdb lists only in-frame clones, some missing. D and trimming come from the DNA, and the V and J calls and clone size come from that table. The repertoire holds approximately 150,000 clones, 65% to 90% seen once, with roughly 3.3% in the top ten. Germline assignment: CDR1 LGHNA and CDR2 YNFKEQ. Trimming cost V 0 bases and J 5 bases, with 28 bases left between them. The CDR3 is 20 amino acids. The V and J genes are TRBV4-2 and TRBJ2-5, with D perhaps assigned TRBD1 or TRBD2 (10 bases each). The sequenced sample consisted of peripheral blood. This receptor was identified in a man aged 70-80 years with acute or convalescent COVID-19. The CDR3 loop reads CASSQEGQGINSGRWETQYF. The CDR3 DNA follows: TGTGCCAGCAGCCAAGAGGGACAGGGGATTAATAGCGGGAGGTGGGAGACCCAGTACTTC.